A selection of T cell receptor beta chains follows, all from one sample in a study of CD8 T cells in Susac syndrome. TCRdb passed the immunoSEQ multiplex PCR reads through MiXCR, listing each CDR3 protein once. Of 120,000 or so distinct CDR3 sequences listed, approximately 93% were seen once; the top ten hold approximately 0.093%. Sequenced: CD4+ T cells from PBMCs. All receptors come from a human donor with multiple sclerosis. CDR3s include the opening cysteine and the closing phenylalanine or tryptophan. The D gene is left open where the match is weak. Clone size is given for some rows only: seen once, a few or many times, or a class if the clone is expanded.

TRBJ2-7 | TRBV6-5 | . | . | TGTGCCAGCAGTTACTCGCCCCAGGGGCCCTACGAGCAGTACTTC | CASSYSPQGPYEQYF
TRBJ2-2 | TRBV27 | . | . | TGTGCCAGCAGTTTAACGGGGGTGAACACCGGGGAGCTGTTTTTT | CASSLTGVNTGELFF
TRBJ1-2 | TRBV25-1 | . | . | TGTGCCAGCACGCCTGGAGGAACTAGGGGCTACACCTTC | CASTPGGTRGYTF
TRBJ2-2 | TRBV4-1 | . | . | TGCGCCAGCAGCCAAGCATCTTTTAACACCGGGGAGCTGTTTTTT | CASSQASFNTGELFF
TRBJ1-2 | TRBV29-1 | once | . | TGCAGCGATACTCAGGGGTACTATGGCTACACCTTC | CSDTQGYYGYTF
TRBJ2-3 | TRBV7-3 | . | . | TGTGCCAGCAGTTTTAGAGGAGGGGGCACAGATACGCAGTATTTT | CASSFRGGGTDTQYF
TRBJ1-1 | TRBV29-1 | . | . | TGCAGTGCTTTACGGCTCGGGACTGAAGCTTTCTTT | CSALRLGTEAFF
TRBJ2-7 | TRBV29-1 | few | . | TGCAGCGTTGAAGAACCGGGTGGTAAGGAGTACTTC | CSVEEPGGKEYF
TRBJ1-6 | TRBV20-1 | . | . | TGCAGTGCCCCACTGGGGGGGGCCACCTATAATTCACCCCTCCACTTT | CSAPLGGATYNSPLHF
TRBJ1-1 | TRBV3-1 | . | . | TGTGCCAGCAGCCTAGGGAGCCCCCGGCGGAGGAACACTGAAGCTTTCTTT | CASSLGSPRRRNTEAFF
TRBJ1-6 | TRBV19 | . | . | TGTGCCAGTAGTATAGGAAGGACTAATTCACCCCTCCACTTT | CASSIGRTNSPLHF
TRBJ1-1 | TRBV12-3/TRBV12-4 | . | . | TGTGCCAGCAGTTTGGTAGACATGGGAACTGAAGCTTTCTTT | CASSLVDMGTEAFF
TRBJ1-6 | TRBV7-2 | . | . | TGTGCCAGCAGCTTCAGTGGGAGCTCCTATAATTCACCCCTCCACTTT | CASSFSGSSYNSPLHF
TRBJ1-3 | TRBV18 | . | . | TGTGCCAGCTCACCAAATCCCGACCCGGACACCATATATTTT | CASSPNPDPDTIYF
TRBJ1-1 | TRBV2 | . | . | TGTGCCAGCAGTGAACAGGGTGGGGGGACTGAAGCTTTCTTT | CASSEQGGGTEAFF
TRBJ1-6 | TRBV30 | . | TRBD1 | TGTGCCGGGGCAGGGGGCTATAATTCACCCCTCCACTTT | CAGAGGYNSPLHF
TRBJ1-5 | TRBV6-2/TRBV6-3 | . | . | TGTGCCAGCCGACTCGAAGGAGGCAATCAGCCCCAGCATTTT | CASRLEGGNQPQHF
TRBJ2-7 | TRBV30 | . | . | TGTGCCTGGGCCCCGGAGGGGACCCACGAGCAGTACTTC | CAWAPEGTHEQYF
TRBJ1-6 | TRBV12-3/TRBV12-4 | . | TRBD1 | TGTGCCAGCAGTTGGACAGGGAATAATTCACCCCTCCACTTT | CASSWTGNNSPLHF
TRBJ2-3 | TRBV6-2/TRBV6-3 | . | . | TGTGCCAGCATGGACTCGTACGGTATAGATACGCAGTATTTT | CASMDSYGIDTQYF
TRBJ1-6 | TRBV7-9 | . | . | TGTGCCAGCAGTTATTATAATTCACCCCTCCACTTT | CASSYYNSPLHF
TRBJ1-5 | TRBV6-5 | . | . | TGTGCCAGCAGCTCCGGGGCCCCGGATCAGCCCCAGCATTTT | CASSSGAPDQPQHF
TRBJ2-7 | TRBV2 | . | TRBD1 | TGTGCCAGCAATCTGAGGTGGGACAGGGTAGACGAGCAGTACTTC | CASNLRWDRVDEQYF
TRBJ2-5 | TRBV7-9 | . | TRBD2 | TGTGCCAGCAGCTTAGCGACTAGCGGGGGTGAGACCCAGTACTTC | CASSLATSGGETQYF
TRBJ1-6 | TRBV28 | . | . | TGTGCCAGCAGTTTTGTACCCGAAAGGTCACCCCTCCACTTT | CASSFVPERSPLHF
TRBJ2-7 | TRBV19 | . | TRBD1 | TGTGCCAGTACACTGGGCGGACAGGGTAAAATCTACGAGCAGTACTTC | CASTLGGQGKIYEQYF
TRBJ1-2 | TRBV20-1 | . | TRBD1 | TGCAGTTCCCTCTCACAGGGGGCCAATGGCTACACCTTC | CSSLSQGANGYTF
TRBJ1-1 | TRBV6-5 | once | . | TGTGCCAGCTCCCTGGGGAAGGACACTGAAGCTTTCTTT | CASSLGKDTEAFF
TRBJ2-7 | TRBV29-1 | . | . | TGCAGCGTTGGTTCAGTATCATCCTACGAGCAGTACTTC | CSVGSVSSYEQYF
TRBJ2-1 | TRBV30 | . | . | TGTGCCTGGAGTGGGGGGACTGGGAATGAGCAGTTCTTC | CAWSGGTGNEQFF
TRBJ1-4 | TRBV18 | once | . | TGTGCCAGCTCACCACAGAAAGCGGATGAAAAACTGTTTTTT | CASSPQKADEKLFF
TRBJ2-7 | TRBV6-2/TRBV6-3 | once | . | TGTGCCAGCAGTCCTATTGGGTGGCCTTCCGAGCAGTACTTC | CASSPIGWPSEQYF
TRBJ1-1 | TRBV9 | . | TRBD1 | TGTGCCAGCAGCCCCTACCTGGACAGGGCCACTGAAGCTTTCTTT | CASSPYLDRATEAFF
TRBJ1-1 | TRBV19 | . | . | TGTGCCAGTAAAACAACCCCGACTTCGCGCACTGAAGCTTTCTTT | CASKTTPTSRTEAFF
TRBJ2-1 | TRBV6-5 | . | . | TGTGCCAGCAGTTACTTACCGACGGTTTGGGAGCAGTTCTTC | CASSYLPTVWEQFF
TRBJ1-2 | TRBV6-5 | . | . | TGTGCCAGCAGTTACTCGAAAGTCGACGGCTACACCTTC | CASSYSKVDGYTF
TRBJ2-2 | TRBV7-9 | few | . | TGTGCCAGCAGCTTAGACAGAGACACCGGGGAGCTGTTTTTT | CASSLDRDTGELFF
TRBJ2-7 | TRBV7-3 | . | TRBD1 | TGTGCCAGCAGCTATGACAGGGGCCGCGAGCAGTACTTC | CASSYDRGREQYF
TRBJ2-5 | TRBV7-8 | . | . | TGTGCCAGCAGCTTCACCCTCGGGCCCAGGGAGACCCAGTACTTC | CASSFTLGPRETQYF
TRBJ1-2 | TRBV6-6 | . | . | TGTGCCAGCAGCTTAGGGGGAGACTATGGCTACACCTTC | CASSLGGDYGYTF
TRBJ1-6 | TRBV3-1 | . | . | TGTGCCAGCAGCCAACCTCTCGGAGTAGGGTTTAGTAATTCACCCCTCCACTTT | CASSQPLGVGFSNSPLHF
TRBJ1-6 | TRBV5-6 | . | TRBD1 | TGTGCCAGCGTCATCCGGGACAGATATAATTCACCCCTCCACTTT | CASVIRDRYNSPLHF
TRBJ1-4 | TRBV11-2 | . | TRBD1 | TGTGCCAGCAGCTCGGGGACAGGGCATAATGAAAAACTGTTTTTT | CASSSGTGHNEKLFF
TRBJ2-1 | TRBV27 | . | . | TGTGCCAGCAGTTTGATAAGAGTCGGGAATGAGCAGTTCTTC | CASSLIRVGNEQFF
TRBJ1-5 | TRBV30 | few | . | TGTGCCTGGAGTCCGGGACGGTATTATCAGCCCCAGCATTTT | CAWSPGRYYQPQHF
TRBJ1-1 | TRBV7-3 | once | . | TGTGCCAGCAGCCCGTTCGAGAACACTGAAGCTTTCTTT | CASSPFENTEAFF
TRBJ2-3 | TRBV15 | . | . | TGTGCCACCAGCAGCAACCCGGGAGATACGCAGTATTTT | CATSSNPGDTQYF
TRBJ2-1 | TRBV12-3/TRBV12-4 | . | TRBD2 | TGTGCCAGCAGTTCTGTAGCGGGGCTGGGCGGTGAGCAGTTCTTC | CASSSVAGLGGEQFF
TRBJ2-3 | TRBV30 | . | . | TGTGCCTGGAGTGTACAAGGAGTCGGAGATACGCAGTATTTT | CAWSVQGVGDTQYF
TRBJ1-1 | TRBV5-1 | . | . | TGCGCCAGCAGCTTACGGGGGGAGAACACTGAAGCTTTCTTT | CASSLRGENTEAFF
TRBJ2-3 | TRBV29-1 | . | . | TGCAGCCTGGCTAGCACAGATACGCAGTATTTT | CSLASTDTQYF
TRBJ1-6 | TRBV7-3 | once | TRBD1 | TGTGCCAGCAGCTTAGGGGACAGGCTTACATCATCACCCCTCCACTTT | CASSLGDRLTSSPLHF
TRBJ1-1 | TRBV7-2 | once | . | TGTGCCAGCAGCGCTCAACAGGCGCGGAACACTGAAGCTTTCTTT | CASSAQQARNTEAFF
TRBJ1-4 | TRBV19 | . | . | TGTGCCAGTAGTACACCCGGGAGGCACCAGTCAAATGAAAAACTGTTTTTT | CASSTPGRHQSNEKLFF